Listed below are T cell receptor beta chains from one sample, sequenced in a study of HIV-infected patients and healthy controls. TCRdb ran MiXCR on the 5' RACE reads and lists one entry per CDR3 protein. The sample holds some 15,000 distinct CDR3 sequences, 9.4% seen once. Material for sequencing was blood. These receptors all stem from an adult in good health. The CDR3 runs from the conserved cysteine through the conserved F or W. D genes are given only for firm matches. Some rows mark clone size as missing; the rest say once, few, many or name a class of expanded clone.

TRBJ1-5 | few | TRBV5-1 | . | CASSVGQNTQPQHF | TGCGCCAGCAGCGTCGGACAAAACACCCAGCCCCAGCATTTT
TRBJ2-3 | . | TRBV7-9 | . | CASSLGQRTDTQYF | TGTGCCAGCAGCTTAGGTCAGCGGACAGATACGCAGTATTTT
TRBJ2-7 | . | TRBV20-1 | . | CSTGTDTYEQYF | TGCAGTACCGGGACGGACACCTACGAGCAGTACTTC
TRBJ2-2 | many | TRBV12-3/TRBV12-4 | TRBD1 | CASGIQGARNPGELFF | TGTGCCAGCGGGATACAGGGGGCGCGAAACCCCGGGGAGCTGTTTTTT
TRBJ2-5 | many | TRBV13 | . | CASSLIRLYKQETQYF | TGTGCCAGCAGCTTAATCCGCCTATACAAACAAGAGACCCAGTACTTC
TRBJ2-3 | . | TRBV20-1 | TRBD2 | CSAIPETSGGPSTDTQYF | TGCAGTGCTATTCCCGAGACTAGCGGTGGGCCTAGCACAGATACGCAGTATTTT
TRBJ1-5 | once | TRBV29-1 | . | CSVETGRDQPQHF | TGCAGCGTTGAAACAGGGCGGGATCAGCCCCAGCATTTT
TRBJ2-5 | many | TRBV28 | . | CASSQLQQEQETQYF | TGTGCCAGCAGTCAATTACAACAGGAGCAAGAGACCCAGTACTTC
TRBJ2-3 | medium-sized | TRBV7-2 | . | CASSTGASTDTQYF | TGTGCCAGCAGTACAGGAGCTAGCACAGATACGCAGTATTTT
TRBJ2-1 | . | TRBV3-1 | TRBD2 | CASSDVAGHTYNEQFF | TGTGCCAGCAGCGATGTAGCGGGGCACACTTACAATGAGCAGTTCTTC
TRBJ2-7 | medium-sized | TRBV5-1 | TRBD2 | CASSAWTSGLHYEQYF | TGCGCCAGCTCAGCTTGGACTAGCGGGCTTCACTACGAGCAGTACTTC
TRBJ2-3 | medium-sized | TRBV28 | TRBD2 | CASSHSSGSTDTQYF | TGTGCCAGCAGTCATTCTAGCGGGAGTACAGATACGCAGTATTTT
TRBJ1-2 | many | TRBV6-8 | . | CASSYTRRQDKNEYGYTF | TGTGCCAGCAGTTACACTCGTCGGCAGGACAAAAACGAGTATGGCTACACCTTC
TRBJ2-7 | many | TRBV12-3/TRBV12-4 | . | CASSRSEGQGGLYF | TGTGCCAGCAGTCGATCAGAGGGGCAGGGGGGGTTGTACTTC
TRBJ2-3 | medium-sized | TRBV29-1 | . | CSGTPRPDTQYF | TGCAGCGGGACCCCACGGCCAGATACGCAGTATTTT
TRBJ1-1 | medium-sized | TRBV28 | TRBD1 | CASLTGDYTEAFF | TGTGCCAGCCTGACAGGGGATTACACTGAAGCTTTCTTT
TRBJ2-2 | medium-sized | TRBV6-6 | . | CASSYWAGELFF | TGTGCCAGCAGTTACTGGGCCGGGGAGCTGTTTTTT
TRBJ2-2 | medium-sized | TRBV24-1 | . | CATAQINGDGELFF | TGTGCCACCGCCCAAATTAATGGAGATGGGGAGCTGTTTTTT